This T cell receptor (beta chain) was found in a study of blood T cell repertoires in COVID-19 (dated by TCRdb to between 2020 and 2021). The study in broad terms: Samples covering the acute and convalescent phases of COVID-19 were provided by collaborators in the United States, Italy and Spain. The sample metadata nearly always contained a de-identified subject ID, COVID-19 status, age in years and sex. The prospective study material was composed of cDNA or gDNA derived from T cells, B-cell-depleted T cells, or PBMCs. A freely available public database, intended as a resource for researchers studying the immune response to SARS-CoV-2, is where the repertoires were released. Samples came from the ongoing ImmuneRACE study (first 160 participants) plus 1,254 subjects from 6 global collaborators. HLA class I and class II types, where available, came from metadata supplied by the sample provider rather than from assay-based typing. The dataset comprised deeply sampled blood TCRbeta repertoires from subjects exposed to, actively infected with, or recovered from COVID-19.

V loses 3 bases, J loses 7 bases, and the germline ends lie 13 bases apart. The CDR3 starts with the cysteine, ends with the phenylalanine, and has 14 residues. Just CDR3 DNA is preserved here, 42 bases in frame from base 1. Looking up the germline V gene (reference sequence) yields CDR1 DFQATT and CDR2 SNEGSKA. Study-wide conclusions, independent of this receptor: Clinical and demographic metadata were provided uncurated, with the amount varying by source and participant.

Of note for this clone: Its specific antigen is unknown. There are no base qualities to consult, and no much larger clone falls within one base.

Whole blood was collected in K2EDTA tubes by collaborating institutions according to the institutions' own protocols. For TCRbeta analysis, collaborator samples were shipped as frozen whole blood, as isolated PBMCs, or as DNA extracted from either sample type. TCRbeta CDR3 regions were amplified from genomic DNA by means of the immunoSEQ Assay, a bias-controlled multiplex PCR. The authors' analysis ran thus. Within the assay, amplification of reference gene primers was used to estimate how many nucleated cells each sample contained. To quantify the absolute abundance of each unique TCRbeta CDR3 rearrangement, sequence reads were collapsed and filtered. For each sample, productive Simpson clonality was calculated as the square root of Simpson's diversity index across productive rearrangements. TCRdb stores this immuneACCESS table with in-frame sequences only. Part of the clones is absent; in the studies checked, under half of the shortfall reflects unresolved V genes, and no reason is known for the rest. That table gives V, J and clone size, and the DNA gave D and trimming. Across this sample there are some 27,000 clones, with around 87% seen only once. Together, the top ten hold more than 7% of the sample.

The V gene is TRBV20-1 and the J gene is TRBJ1-6, with a tentative D gene TRBD1 over 5 matching bases. The clonotype comes from a man aged 50 to 59 with active COVID-19. Input material: peripheral blood. The nucleotides are TGCAGTGCTAGTCCGTCAGGGTTGAATTCACCCCTCCACTTT. Translated, this is CSASPSGLNSPLHF.